A single sample gave rise to the 23 T cell receptor beta chains below, sequenced in a study of cytomegalovirus exposure and HLA in healthy donors. 13 Jbeta primers and 60 Vbeta primers were used for the PCR. Method: immunoSEQ multiplex PCR; TCRdb's copy keeps in-frame clones and lacks some. The sample lists 200,000 or so clones; approximately 70% were seen once. Sample: PBMCs. The receptors here all came from a man aged 40-50 years in good health and CMV-seropositive.

This clone has only one observation. The rearrangement links TRBV28 to TRBJ1-5, with D maybe TRBD1 (5 bases). Germline CDR1 and CDR2: MDHEN and SYDVKM. V was clipped by 4 bases and J by 3 bases, with 19 bases between them. CDR3 size: 17 residues. In DNA, the CDR3 is TGTGCCAGCAGTTCCGGGGTCGGAGGGGCCATCAATCAGCCCCAGCATTTT. Translated, it gives CASSSGVGGAINQPQHF.

The J gene is TRBJ2-3, the V gene TRBV21-1; no check of the table's D call, TRBD1, against the DNA was made. TRBV21-1 is a known pseudogene. CDR3 size: 17 residues. CDR3 sequence reads: CASSKGSSSGQHMGGLF. For the CDR3, the DNA is TGTGCCAGCAGCAAAGGGTCGTCCTCTGGACAACATATGGGCGGCCTTTTT.

The chain joins TRBV15 to TRBJ1-1; 7 bases fit TRBD1. Germline V gene data show CDR1 as LNHNV and CDR2 as YYDKDF (reference sequence). Trimming removed 1 base from V and 5 bases from J; junction bases left unmatched: 13. The CDR3 contains 17 residues. CDR3 region: CATSRAEGQLIGTEAFF. CDR3 sequence (DNA): TGTGCCACCAGCAGAGCCGAGGGACAGCTGATTGGGACTGAAGCTTTCTTT.

The chain combines TRBV7-2 with TRBJ2-7; D possibly corresponds to TRBD2 (5 bases). Deletions cut 5 bases from V and 5 bases from J, with 10 bases between. The CDR3 sequence is 12 residues long. Germline V CDR1 and CDR2: SGHTA, FQGNSA. CDR3 sequence (DNA): TGTGCCAGCAGCCAAGAGGGAGACGAGCAGTACTTC. Translating it yields CASSQEGDEQYF.

V and J are TRBV11-2 and TRBJ2-7; 8 bases align to TRBD1. The CDR3 loop spans 14 amino acids. The V gene end was trimmed by 3 bases and the J gene end by 4 bases; junction bases not matched to a gene: 5. CDR1 SGHAT and CDR2 FQNNGV come from the germline V gene. For the CDR3, the DNA is TGTGCCAGCAGCTTCGGGACAGGAGATTACGAGCAGTACTTC. It codes for CASSFGTGDYEQYF.

V gene TRBV27 combines with J gene TRBJ1-2; 8 bases are shared with TRBD1. Germline-derived CDR1 and CDR2 are MNHEY and SMNVEV (reference sequence). V shed 3 bases and J 7 bases; nucleotides not matched to a gene: 7. The CDR3 length is 14 residues. CDR3 sequence (DNA): TGTGCCAGCAGTTTGGACAGGGCGTTCGGTGGCTACACCTTC. It is translated as CASSLDRAFGGYTF.

This clone occurred a few times. DNA of the CDR3: TGTGCCAGCAGACTATTACTAGCGGGGATCGAGACCCAGTACTTC. It specifies CASRLLLAGIETQYF. This sequence joins TRBV27 and TRBJ2-5; 10 positions match TRBD2. The V gene's germline CDR1 is MNHEY and CDR2 SMNVEV (reference sequence). J lost 5 bases, V lost 6 bases, and 9 bases had no gene match. The CDR3 totals 15 residues.

V usage is TRBV7-2 and J usage is TRBJ2-1; D unresolved. Deletions cut 1 base from V and 10 bases from J, with 14 bases between. The CDR3 runs 14 residues. Germline CDR1 SGHTA, CDR2 FQGNSA. CDR3 DNA: TGTGCCAGCAGCTTAGTTTTGACGGCAGGAGAGCAGTTCTTC. Protein product: CASSLVLTAGEQFF.

As to this clone: Other DNA sequences within the sample encode an identical CDR3. CDR3 in DNA: TGTGCCAGCAGTGGGGGACAGGTAGTCGCCGGGGAGCTGTTTTTT. This sequence encodes CASSGGQVVAGELFF. The chain employs TRBV2 and TRBJ2-2, with TRBD1 identical over 8 bases. This CDR3 is built from 15 residues. V dropped 4 bases and J dropped 6; count of bases not matched to a gene: 7. CDR1 SNHLY and CDR2 FYNNEI come from the germline V gene.

Only a few counts were recorded for this clone. The chain carries TRBV28 and TRBJ2-2; D is perhaps TRBD1 (5 bases). The CDR3 runs to 13 residues. Germline CDR1 MDHEN, CDR2 SYDVKM. Trimming pared 5 bases from V and 3 bases from J, leaving 7 bases between. CDR3 in amino acids: CASSLRDTGELFF. DNA for the CDR3: TGTGCCAGCAGTCTCAGGGACACCGGGGAGCTGTTTTTT.

The genes are TRBV7-9 and TRBJ1-2; 7 bases match TRBD1. This CDR3 is 16 amino acids long. The V gene end was trimmed by 2 bases and the J gene end by 3 bases; junction bases not matched to a gene: 9. Germline loops: CDR1 SEHNR, CDR2 FQNEAQ (reference sequence). The CDR3, as DNA: TGTGCCAGCAGCTTAAGGGGGCGCGGGATCGACTATGGCTACACCTTC. Protein sequence: CASSLRGRGIDYGYTF. Full variable domain (remainder filled in from reference TRBV7-9 and TRBJ1-2): DTGVSQNPRHKITKRGQNVTFRCDPISEHNRLYWYRQTLGQGPEFLTYFQNEAQLEKSRLLSDRFSAERPKGSFSTLEIQRTEQGDSAMYLCASSLRGRGIDYGYTFGSGTRLTVV.

This sequence joins TRBV2 and TRBJ2-5; 9 nucleotides match TRBD1. The CDR3 loop spans 17 amino acids. The germline gives CDR1 SNHLY, CDR2 FYNNEI. V gave up 7 bases and J gave up 4 bases; unmatched junction bases: 16. Here the CDR3 reads CASTRTRAGQGIETQYF. In nucleotides, the CDR3 is TGTGCCAGCACTAGAACTCGGGCGGGACAGGGAATAGAGACCCAGTACTTC. The full variable domain, with the rest looked up from reference TRBV2 and TRBJ2-5, is EPEVTQTPSHQVTQMGQEVILRCVPISNHLYFYWYRQILGQKVEFLVSFYNNEISEKSEIFDDQFSVERPDGSNFTLKIRSTKLEDSAMYFCASTRTRAGQGIETQYFGPGTRLLVL.

This chain uses TRBV18 with TRBJ1-1; a possible D gene is TRBD1 (5 bases). V was cut by 3 bases and J by 0 bases, with 11 bases left in between. The germline V gene encodes CDR1 KGHSH and CDR2 LQKENI. The CDR3 runs 15 residues. In DNA, the CDR3 is TGTGCCAGCTCACCTATGTCAGGGCTGAACACTGAAGCTTTCTTT. It is translated as CASSPMSGLNTEAFF. The variable domain in full, completed from reference TRBV18 and TRBJ1-1, reads NAGVMQNPRHLVRRRGQEARLRCSPMKGHSHVYWYRQLPEEGLKFMVYLQKENIIDESGMPKERFSAEFPKEGPSILRIQQVVRGDSAAYFCASSPMSGLNTEAFFGQGTRLTVV.

The rearrangement uses TRBV7-9 and TRBJ1-2; TRBD1 aligns across 8 bases. CDR1 and CDR2 (germline): SEHNR, FQNEAQ (reference sequence). The CDR3 has 15 amino acids. V lost 5 bases to trimming and J lost 2 bases; unmatched junction nucleotides: 7. CDR3 DNA sequence: TGTGCCAGCAGCCTAGGGACAGGAGAAAACTATGGCTACACCTTC. Its translation: CASSLGTGENYGYTF.

The rearrangement links TRBV14 to TRBJ2-7; TRBD2 is a possible D gene (6 bases). The V end was cut by 1 base, the J end by 5 bases, with 9 bases between. CDR1 and CDR2 from the germline V gene are SGHDN and FVKESK. The CDR3 is made up of 13 amino acids. The CDR3 coding sequence is TGTGCCAGCAGCCAAGCTGGGGGGAACGAGCAGTACTTC. Protein sequence: CASSQAGGNEQYF.

V is TRBV15 and J is TRBJ2-1; 12 bases align to TRBD2. The trim removed 4 bases at V and 5 bases at J, leaving 15 bases unmatched. The CDR3 has 19 amino acids. Germline CDR1 reads LNHNV; CDR2 reads YYDKDF (reference sequence). The CDR3 DNA follows: TGTGCCACCAGCACACGATCGTTGGGCCTAGCGGGGGGGAACAATGAGCAGTTCTTC. Translation gives CATSTRSLGLAGGNNEQFF.

This clone was observed a handful of times. The CDR3, as DNA: TGTGCCAGCAGCGCCGGGGGGATGATCATGAACACTGAAGCTTTCTTT. Translation: CASSAGGMIMNTEAFF. The rearrangement joins TRBV5-6 to TRBJ1-1; D might be TRBD1 (5 bases). This CDR3 comprises 16 residues. CDR1 is SGHDT, CDR2 YYEEEE, per germline. With 4 bases removed from V and 0 bases from J, the gap between germline ends came to 16 bases. The full variable domain, completed using reference TRBV5-6 and TRBJ1-1, is DAGVTQSPTHLIKTRGQQVTLRCSPKSGHDTVSWYQQALGQGPQFIFQYYEEEERQRGNFPDRFSGHQFPNYSSELNVNALLLGDSALYLCASSAGGMIMNTEAFFGQGTRLTVV.

The chain carries TRBV4-2 and TRBJ2-2, with no clear D. The V end lost 1 base, the J end lost 4 bases, and 10 bases lay between the germline ends. The CDR3 spans 15 residues. CDR1 LGHNA and CDR2 YNFKEQ come from the germline V gene. DNA for the CDR3: TGTGCCAGCAGCCAAGCAGCGACCTCCACCGGGGAGCTGTTTTTT. This gives the protein CASSQAATSTGELFF.

This clone was seen a few times. The chain links TRBV15 to TRBJ2-3, with D perhaps TRBD1 (6 bases). Trimming pared 8 bases from V and 2 bases from J, leaving 17 bases between. The CDR3 is 15 residues long. Germline V gives CDR1 LNHNV, CDR2 YYDKDF (reference sequence). The CDR3 region has the DNA TGTGCCACCCGAAAACAGGGTTTCTACACAGATACGCAGTATTTT. Amino acids: CATRKQGFYTDTQYF. Full variable domain (remainder filled in from reference TRBV15 and TRBJ2-3): DAMVIQNPRYQVTQFGKPVTLSCSQTLNHNVMYWYQQKSSQAPKLLFHYYDKDFNNEADTPDNFQSRRPNTSFCFLDIRSPGLGDTAMYLCATRKQGFYTDTQYFGPGTRLTVL.

J is TRBJ2-1 and V is TRBV7-2, with D possibly being TRBD1 (5 bases). This CDR3 has 14 amino acids. Germline CDR1 is SGHTA and CDR2 is FQGNSA. Between the trimmed V and J ends, which lost 0 bases and 11 bases, there was a span of 14 bases. The DNA of the CDR3 is TGTGCCAGCAGCTTAGCGGGCAGGGCCGGCAAGCAGTTCTTC. Protein product: CASSLAGRAGKQFF.

This clone has only a few counts. The chain recombines TRBV6-1 with TRBJ2-5; D might be TRBD1 (7 bases). The CDR3 sequence is 13 residues long. Germline assignment: CDR1 MNHNS and CDR2 SASEGT. V was pared by 5 bases and J by 5 bases, with 12 bases between. CDR3 DNA sequence: TGTGCCAGCAGTAACTCAGGGGGGGAGACCCAGTACTTC. Translated: CASSNSGGETQYF.

V gene TRBV28 combines with J gene TRBJ2-1; TRBD2 matches 9 bases. Germline V CDR1 and CDR2: MDHEN, SYDVKM. This CDR3 has 13 amino acids. Trimming cost V 10 bases and J 8 bases; bases outside gene matches: 9. CDR3 in amino acids: CATGASGADEQFF. CDR3 sequence (DNA): TGTGCCACCGGGGCTAGCGGGGCGGATGAGCAGTTCTTC. The entire variable domain, with the rest obtained from reference TRBV28 and TRBJ2-1, is as follows: DVKVTQSSRYLVKRTGEKVFLECVQDMDHENMFWYRQDPGLGLRLIYFSYDVKMKEKGDIPEGYSVSREKKERFSLILESASTNQTSMYLCATGASGADEQFFGPGTRLTVL.

The genes are TRBV5-1 and TRBJ1-3, with D maybe TRBD1 (5 bases). V was cut by 1 base and J by 4 bases, with 15 bases left in between. The germline gives CDR1 SGHRS, CDR2 YFSETQ. The CDR3 contains 16 residues. CDR3 bases: TGCGCCAGCAGCTTGTACGCAGGGCCCGGAGGAAACACCATATATTTT. Translated, it gives CASSLYAGPGGNTIYF.